Presented here are 32 T cell receptor beta chains from one specimen sequenced in a study of T cells in Graves' hyperthyroidism and ophthalmopathy. RNA transcripts served as the template for amplifying TCR beta CDR3 regions. The primer set for the first-round RT-PCR of the TCR CDR3 was HTBI. TCRdb re-derived calls from the multiplex PCR reads in MiXCR, one entry per CDR3 protein. The repertoire holds 550,000 to 850,000 distinct CDR3 sequences, roughly a sixth seen once, with over 15% in the top ten. The sample taken for sequencing was blood. The receptors come from a woman aged 45 to 65 with Graves' hyperthyroidism that later progressed to Graves' ophthalmopathy.

This clonotype was seen only a few times. This chain links TRBV9 with TRBJ2-7; a weak D match, TRBD1 (7 bases). With 0 bases removed from V and 4 bases from J, the gap between germline ends came to 14 bases. The CDR3 covers 15 residues. CDR1 and CDR2 (germline): SGDLS, YYNGEE. The DNA of the CDR3 is TGTGCCAGCAGCGTAGGGAGGGGGCGCCAGTACGAGCAGTACTTC. It encodes CASSVGRGRQYEQYF.

This clonotype was observed at least ten times. This sequence joins TRBV7-9 and TRBJ2-1; D gene unclear. Germline loops: CDR1 SEHNR, CDR2 FQNEAQ (reference sequence). Trimming removed 0 bases from V and 4 bases from J, with 10 bases in between. This CDR3 spans 15 amino acids. DNA for the CDR3: TGTGCCAGCAGCTTAGCACCCCGTATGTACAATGAGCAGTTCTTC. It is translated as CASSLAPRMYNEQFF. Looking up the rest from reference TRBV7-9 and TRBJ2-1 gives the full variable domain: DTGVSQNPRHKITKRGQNVTFRCDPISEHNRLYWYRQTLGQGPEFLTYFQNEAQLEKSRLLSDRFSAERPKGSFSTLEIQRTEQGDSAMYLCASSLAPRMYNEQFFGPGTRLTVL.

This clonotype was recorded at least ten times. V is TRBV3-1 and J is TRBJ1-1, with D possibly matching TRBD1 (5 bases). Per germline, CDR1 LGHDT and CDR2 YNNKEL (reference sequence). V was cut by 1 base and J by 7 bases, with 16 bases left in between. The CDR3 consists of 15 residues. The CDR3 reads CASSQGGRVAVEAFF. The CDR3 coding sequence is TGTGCCAGCAGCCAAGGAGGCAGGGTTGCGGTTGAAGCTTTCTTT.

The chain is built from TRBV18 and TRBJ1-5; 10 bases match TRBD1. The CDR3 consists of 16 residues. Germline-derived CDR1 and CDR2 are KGHSH and LQKENI. V dropped 6 bases and J dropped 3; count of bases not matched to a gene: 8. CDR3 in amino acids: CASSPGTGVNNQPQHF. The CDR3 DNA reads as TGTGCCAGCTCGCCAGGGACAGGGGTTAACAATCAGCCCCAGCATTTT.

This clonotype has at least ten counts. The V call is TRBV30, the J call TRBJ1-5; TRBD1 might be the D (6 bases). Germline CDR1 and CDR2: GTSNPN and SVGIG (reference sequence). CDR3 length: 15 amino acids. V gave up 0 bases and J gave up 2 bases, with 11 bases separating them. The CDR3 loop reads CAWSVGAGGNQPQHF. DNA of the CDR3: TGTGCCTGGAGTGTGGGGGCAGGCGGCAATCAGCCCCAGCATTTT.

This clonotype has only a few counts. The genes are TRBV9 and TRBJ2-3; 8 bases match TRBD2. CDR1 SGDLS and CDR2 YYNGEE come from the germline V gene. The CDR3 extends over 15 amino acids. Unmatched junction bases numbered 0, after V lost 0 bases and J lost 0 bases. The chain's CDR3 is CASSVGLASTDTQYF. The DNA of the CDR3 is TGTGCCAGCAGCGTAGGACTAGCGAGCACAGATACGCAGTATTTT.

This clonotype was counted at least ten times. The chain is built from TRBV20-1 and TRBJ2-7; unclear D gene. V was shortened by 3 bases and J by 3 bases, with 18 bases between the two germline ends. This CDR3 region has 15 residues. Germline values: CDR1 DFQATT, CDR2 SNEGSKA (reference sequence). DNA of the CDR3: TGCAGTGCTAGGGTGATCCGGTCCAGGATCTACGAGCAGTACTTC. It specifies CSARVIRSRIYEQYF.

The V gene is TRBV9, the J gene TRBJ1-3, with D unresolved. The CDR3 runs to 15 residues. The germline V gene has CDR1 SGDLS and CDR2 YYNGEE. Trimming cost V 5 bases and J 0 bases, with 12 bases left between them. The CDR3 sequence is CASSTHYSSGNTIYF. In DNA form, the CDR3 reads TGTGCCAGCAGTACTCATTATAGCTCTGGAAACACCATATATTTT.

This clonotype occurred a few times. The chain combines TRBV5-1 with TRBJ2-5, with TRBD1 matching 8 bases. CDR3 length: 15 amino acids. The germline CDR1 and CDR2 sequences are SGHRS and YFSETQ. The trim removed 0 bases at V and 2 bases at J, leaving 3 bases unmatched. The CDR3 DNA reads as TGCGCCAGCAGCTTGGAGACAGGGGCACAAGAGACCCAGTACTTC. Protein product: CASSLETGAQETQYF.

This clonotype was detected a few times. V usage is TRBV7-3 and J usage is TRBJ2-2; D is perhaps TRBD2 (7 bases). The CDR3 totals 16 residues. The V gene lost 5 bases and the J gene lost 2 bases, with 15 bases spanning the gap. The germline V gene has CDR1 SGHTA and CDR2 FQGTGA. In nucleotides, the CDR3 is TGTGCCAGCAGCCGAAGGGGGGGTGACAACACCGGGGAGCTGTTTTTT. It translates to CASSRRGGDNTGELFF.

Many counts were recorded for this clonotype. The V call is TRBV5-1, the J call TRBJ1-1; no clear D gene. The V gene lost 2 bases and the J gene lost 4 bases, with 12 bases spanning the gap. Germline V CDR1 and CDR2: SGHRS, YFSETQ. The CDR3 length is 14 residues. CDR3 sequence reads: CASSLEQTSTEAFF. For the CDR3, the DNA is TGCGCCAGCAGCTTAGAACAGACCTCCACTGAAGCTTTCTTT. Variable domain in full (rest from reference TRBV5-1 and TRBJ1-1): KAGVTQTPRYLIKTRGQQVTLSCSPISGHRSVSWYQQTPGQGLQFLFEYFSETQRNKGNFPGRFSGRQFSNSRSEMNVSTLELGDSALYLCASSLEQTSTEAFFGQGTRLTVV.

J is TRBJ1-3 and V is TRBV6-2 or TRBV6-3; perhaps TRBD1 as D (5 bases). Germline values: CDR1 MNHEY, CDR2 SVGEGT. Deletions cut 6 bases from V and 0 bases from J, with 12 bases between. CDR3 size: 15 residues. The DNA for the CDR3 is TGTGCCAGCAGAGAACAGGAAAGCTCTGGAAACACCATATATTTT. Its protein product is CASREQESSGNTIYF.

Details on this clonotype: A much more abundant neighbour one base away suggests this may be a read error. V gene TRBV3-1 combines with J gene TRBJ2-2; D possibly corresponds to TRBD2 (7 bases). The CDR3 extends over 14 amino acids. Germline V gene data show CDR1 as LGHDT and CDR2 as YNNKEL (reference sequence). The CDR3 is CASSRGGPTGELSF. The CDR3 bases are TGTGCCAGCAGCCGCGGGGGCCCTACCGGGGAGCTGTCTTTT.

This clonotype was seen at least ten times. The V and J genes are TRBV2 and TRBJ2-5, with D possibly matching TRBD2 (6 bases). The V end lost 7 bases, the J end lost 4 bases, and 10 bases lay between the germline ends. Germline V gene lookup returns CDR1 SNHLY and CDR2 FYNNEI. The CDR3 contains 12 residues. CDR3 DNA: TGTGCCAGCAAGGAGGGCGGAGAGACCCAGTACTTC. This translates into CASKEGGETQYF.

This clonotype was observed many times. This chain joins TRBV6-1 and TRBJ1-1; D remains ambiguous. Germline CDR1 reads MNHNS; CDR2 reads SASEGT. The germline V and J ends were trimmed by 6 bases and 1 base, with 9 bases remaining between them. The CDR3 is made up of 13 amino acids. CDR3 bases: TGTGCCAGCAGGATGCGGGAGAACACTGAAGCTTTCTTT. The encoded protein is CASRMRENTEAFF.

In this sample, this clonotype turned up a few times. The CDR3 protein is CASSLVAGATQYF. DNA for the CDR3: TGCGCCAGCAGCTTGGTAGCGGGGGCGACCCAGTACTTC. The V and J genes are TRBV5-1 and TRBJ2-5; 9 nucleotides align to TRBD2. V shed 0 bases, J shed 7 bases, and the junction held 1 base outside the gene matches. This CDR3 is 13 amino acids long. CDR1 is SGHRS, CDR2 YFSETQ, per germline.

The chain combines TRBV6-2 or TRBV6-3 with TRBJ2-7; a possible D gene is TRBD1 (5 bases). Germline CDR1 is MNHEY and CDR2 is SVGEGT. V was cut by 6 bases and J by 2 bases, with 14 bases left in between. This CDR3 spans 14 amino acids. CDR3 nucleotides: TGTGCCAGCAGCCACGTCAGGGTCACCTACGAGCAGTACGTC. It is translated as CASSHVRVTYEQYV.

This clonotype has ten or more counts. The chain employs TRBV12-3 or TRBV12-4 and TRBJ2-5; 11 nucleotides align to TRBD2. The CDR3 spans 17 residues. The ends lost 5 bases at V and 5 bases at J; junction bases unmatched: 13. CDR3 loop: CASSARLAGLRRETQYF. CDR3 nucleotide sequence: TGTGCCAGCAGTGCCAGACTAGCGGGGCTTAGGAGGGAGACCCAGTACTTC.

This chain uses TRBV18 with TRBJ2-2, with 7 bases matching TRBD2. Germline loops: CDR1 KGHSH, CDR2 LQKENI. V lost 3 bases, J lost 4 bases, and 8 bases stayed unmatched. This CDR3 is built from 16 residues. In DNA, the CDR3 is TGTGCCAGCTCACCTAGAGGACTAGTCAGCACCGGGGAGCTGTTTTTT. Translated: CASSPRGLVSTGELFF.

The CDR3 loop reads CASSQNSGGASTGELFF. CDR3 in DNA: TGTGCCAGCAGCCAAAACAGCGGGGGGGCCAGCACCGGGGAGCTGTTTTTT. This chain uses TRBV2 with TRBJ2-2, with 10 bases identical to TRBD2. The CDR3 sequence is 17 residues long. Germline V CDR1 and CDR2: SNHLY, FYNNEI. Germline trimming cut 6 bases from V and 4 bases from J; bases unmatched to any gene: 11.

This clonotype was detected many times. The genes are TRBV5-1 and TRBJ2-3; 7 nucleotides match TRBD2. This CDR3 region has 14 residues. Germline values: CDR1 SGHRS, CDR2 YFSETQ. V lost 5 bases to trimming and J lost 4 bases; unmatched junction nucleotides: 7. DNA of the CDR3: TGCGCCAGCAGTCGCGGGGGTATAGCAGATACGCAGTATTTT. Encoded protein: CASSRGGIADTQYF.

About this clonotype itself: This could be a read error, since a much larger clone is one nucleotide away. This chain links TRBV6-5 with TRBJ2-1, with a tentative D call TRBD2 (6 bases). V was shortened by 10 bases and J by 4 bases, with 14 bases between the two germline ends. This CDR3 comprises 13 residues. In germline, CDR1 is MNHEY, CDR2 SVGAGI. CDR3 protein: CATQLGGYNEQFF. CDR3 DNA sequence: TGTGCCACTCAACTCGGGGGTTACAATGAGCAGTTCTTC.

In its sample, this clonotype was seen many times. The gene calls are TRBV2 and TRBJ1-2; no clear D gene. The V gene's germline CDR1 is SNHLY and CDR2 FYNNEI. V lost 2 bases, J lost 0 bases, and 7 bases lay in between. The length of the CDR3 is 14 residues. The CDR3 reads CASSERAANYGYTF. CDR3 bases: TGTGCCAGCAGTGAACGAGCAGCTAACTATGGCTACACCTTC.

The chain carries TRBV7-9 and TRBJ1-5; D is perhaps TRBD1 (5 bases). The CDR3 sequence is 14 residues long. Germline V CDR1 and CDR2: SEHNR, FQNEAQ (reference sequence). Trimming left V 5 bases short and J 0 bases short, with 8 bases between. As DNA, the CDR3 is TGTGCCAGCAGCCTACAGGATAGCAATCAGCCCCAGCATTTT. Protein product: CASSLQDSNQPQHF.

This clonotype was counted only a few times. The chain has TRBV10-3 and TRBJ1-1; 8 nucleotides agree with TRBD1. Losses at the gene ends were 7 bases for V and 9 bases for J; bases not matched to a gene: 10. Germline V gives CDR1 ENHRY, CDR2 SYGVKD. This CDR3 comprises 13 residues. The CDR3 reads CAINSDRVSQAFF. As DNA, the CDR3 is TGTGCCATCAACTCGGACAGGGTGTCACAAGCTTTCTTT.

CDR3: CASSANYLSPGQEDEKLFF. The CDR3 region has the DNA TGTGCCAGCAGCGCCAACTACCTGTCACCGGGACAGGAAGACGAAAAACTGTTTTTT. The V gene is TRBV9, the J gene TRBJ1-4, with 8 positions matching TRBD1. V was clipped by 3 bases and J by 8 bases; unmatched bases: 21. The germline CDR1 and CDR2 sequences are SGDLS and YYNGEE. The CDR3 has 19 amino acids.

This rearrangement joins TRBV4-1 to TRBJ2-1, with D hard to call. This CDR3 has 15 residues. Germline lookup yields CDR1 MGHRA and CDR2 YSYEKL. V lost 3 bases to trimming and J lost 3 bases, with 12 bases between them. The DNA of the CDR3 is TGCGCCAGCAGCCAGGGTTGGTCTTTCTACAATGAGCAGTTCTTC. It yields the protein CASSQGWSFYNEQFF.

This clonotype has a handful of counts. V gene TRBV7-9 combines with J gene TRBJ1-5; D call uncertain. V lost 5 bases to trimming and J lost 0 bases, with 11 bases between them. Germline CDR1 reads SEHNR; CDR2 reads FQNEAQ (reference sequence). The CDR3 runs to 15 residues. The DNA of the CDR3 is TGTGCCAGCAGCCCATCGGAGTATAGCAATCAGCCCCAGCATTTT. As protein: CASSPSEYSNQPQHF.

The V and J genes are TRBV5-1 and TRBJ1-4; possibly TRBD1 for D (5 bases). The germline V gene has CDR1 SGHRS and CDR2 YFSETQ. V was clipped by 4 bases and J by 6 bases, with 13 bases between them. CDR3 length equals 14 residues. DNA for the CDR3: TGCGCCAGCAGCGGCAGGGAGAGGGATGAAAAACTGTTTTTT. Protein: CASSGRERDEKLFF.

This clonotype showed up many times. The chain joins TRBV3-1 to TRBJ2-4, with 7 bases identical to TRBD2. The germline CDR1 and CDR2 sequences are LGHDT and YNNKEL (reference sequence). The CDR3 is 14 amino acids. Trimming at V came to 8 bases and at J to 3 bases, leaving 7 bases not matched to a gene. Here the CDR3 reads CASGPGGGKNIQYF. Here the CDR3 DNA reads TGTGCCAGCGGACCGGGGGGAGGCAAAAACATTCAGTACTTC.

This clonotype was detected only a few times. The rearrangement links TRBV4-2 to TRBJ1-1; TRBD1 matches 7 bases. CDR3 length: 15 residues. V lost 6 bases, J lost 1 base, and 8 bases stayed unmatched. Germline assignment: CDR1 LGHNA and CDR2 YNFKEQ. For the CDR3, the DNA is TGTGCCAGCAGAGAAGGCGGGACAGCGAACACTGAAGCTTTCTTT. As protein: CASREGGTANTEAFF.

The chain combines TRBV10-3 with TRBJ2-1; D possibly corresponds to TRBD2 (6 bases). From germline, CDR1 is ENHRY and CDR2 SYGVKD. This CDR3 region has 17 residues. The V end was cut by 2 bases, the J end by 8 bases, with 22 bases between. CDR3 protein: CAISEPSGSGLTYEQFF. DNA for the CDR3: TGTGCCATCAGTGAGCCGAGTGGTAGCGGACTTACTTATGAGCAGTTCTTC.